Below are 10 T cell receptor beta chains sequenced from a single sample in a study of glioma-infiltrating T cells (TCRdb year 2016). The reads were generated on an Illumina MiSeq. TCR alpha and beta CDR3 regions were amplified with the iRepertoire nested amplicon-rescue multiplex PCR (arm-PCR) platform from RNA. Clones were called with MiXCR by TCRdb after fastp trimmed the public reads at Q25, and only in-frame beta chains were retained. Each CDR3 protein gets just one entry, which takes the most common genes and DNA from the rows behind it. Counted in this sample were around 130,000 distinct CDR3 sequences; under 30% of them appeared once. The ten biggest clones cover 27% of the sample. What was sequenced was glioma tissue, nonneoplastic brain tissue, or PBMCs (not recorded which). The receptors come from a human donor with low-grade glioma or glioblastoma, undergoing nonglioma brain surgery, or in good health (not recorded which).

This chain joins TRBV5-4 and TRBJ1-4; weak D call: TRBD1 (5 bases). V dropped 1 base and J dropped 5 bases, with 12 bases sitting between them. The CDR3 sequence is 15 residues long. The V gene's germline CDR1 is SGHNT and CDR2 YYREEE (reference sequence). The CDR3 nucleotides read TGTGCCAGCAGCTTGCCGGGACGGGAGAATGAAAAACTGTTTTTT. This translates into CASSLPGRENEKLFF. The whole variable domain, remainder taken from reference TRBV5-4 and TRBJ1-4, is ETGVTQSPTHLIKTRGQQVTLRCSSQSGHNTVSWYQQALGQGPQFIFQYYREEENGRGNFPPRFSGLQFPNYSSELNVNALELDDSALYLCASSLPGRENEKLFFGSGTQLSVL.

This clonotype occurred a few times. V and J are TRBV20-1 and TRBJ2-1, with 14 bases fitting TRBD2. V lost 1 base, J lost 0 bases, and 14 bases stayed unmatched. This CDR3 is 21 amino acids long. CDR1 and CDR2 from the germline V gene are DFQATT and SNEGSKA (reference sequence). CDR3 in amino acids: CSARAQRGLAGGFLSYNEQFF. In nucleotides, the CDR3 is TGCAGTGCTAGAGCCCAAAGAGGACTAGCGGGGGGCTTCCTCTCCTACAATGAGCAGTTCTTC.

The chain employs TRBV12-3 or TRBV12-4 and TRBJ1-1; no definite D call. V lost 8 bases to trimming and J lost 0 bases, with 10 bases between them. This CDR3 spans 13 amino acids. The CDR3 DNA reads TGTGCCAGCCGGTCAAACATGAACACTGAAGCTTTCTTT. This codes for CASRSNMNTEAFF.

On this clonotype: With a much larger clone just one base away, this may be a read error. This rearrangement joins TRBV2 to TRBJ1-1, with D unresolved. Trimming cost V 2 bases and J 1 base, with 8 bases left between them. Germline-derived CDR1 and CDR2 are SNHLY and FYNNEI. There are 14 residues in the CDR3. The CDR3 DNA sequence: TGTGCCAGCAGTGAAAGGGCCGGGAACACTGAAGCTTTCTTT. As protein: CASSERAGNTEAFF.

This clonotype showed up many times. The chain employs TRBV20-1 and TRBJ2-7; D is possibly TRBD1 or TRBD2 (5 bases each). Germline V lookup: CDR1 DFQATT, CDR2 SNEGSKA (reference sequence). V lost 4 bases and J lost 2, with 12 bases in between. The length of the CDR3 is 13 residues. CDR3 protein: CSATRAGTYEQYV. As DNA, the CDR3 is TGCAGTGCTACCAGGGCGGGCACCTACGAGCAGTACGTC.

In this sample, this clonotype turned up a few times. This rearrangement joins TRBV5-1 to TRBJ1-6; tentative D call: TRBD1 (5 bases). Per germline, CDR1 SGHRS and CDR2 YFSETQ. The CDR3 runs to 16 residues. Trimming cost V 0 bases and J 8 bases, with 15 bases left between them. The CDR3 nucleotides read TGCGCCAGCAGCTTGGGGCAGGGTGAAAGTGATTCACCCCTCCACTTT. Its protein is CASSLGQGESDSPLHF.

This clonotype has a handful of counts. V is TRBV20-1 and J is TRBJ2-3; a weak D match, TRBD2 (6 bases). Trimming pared 5 bases from V and 6 bases from J, leaving 24 bases between. The CDR3 is 16 amino acids. Germline V gene data show CDR1 as DFQATT and CDR2 as SNEGSKA (reference sequence). The CDR3: CSAQSGTPMGPDTQYF. CDR3 nucleotide sequence: TGCAGTGCTCAGTCCGGGACTCCTATGGGGCCGGATACGCAGTATTTT.

The gene calls are TRBV20-1 and TRBJ1-1, with 7 bases matching TRBD1. The CDR3 is 14 residues long. CDR1 DFQATT and CDR2 SNEGSKA come from the germline V gene (reference sequence). The J segment lost 0 bases and the V segment lost 3 bases, leaving 4 bases of the junction unmatched. CDR3 region: CSAREGALNTEAFF. DNA for the CDR3: TGCAGTGCTAGGGAGGGGGCGTTGAACACTGAAGCTTTCTTT.

This rearrangement joins TRBV2 to TRBJ2-5; 7 bases match TRBD1. Trimming took 5 bases from V and 2 from J; bases not matched to a gene: 5. The CDR3 runs to 14 residues. CDR1 and CDR2 (germline): SNHLY, FYNNEI. The DNA of the CDR3 is TGTGCCAGCAGTACCGAACAGGGGCAAGAGACCCAGTACTTC. Protein: CASSTEQGQETQYF.

The chain has TRBV14 and TRBJ1-4; D is undetermined. The V and J ends lost 0 bases and 8 bases respectively, with 16 bases between them. The length of the CDR3 is 16 residues. Germline values: CDR1 SGHDN, CDR2 FVKESK. In DNA, the CDR3 is TGTGCCAGCAGCCAAGATCTAAACCCCACCAGGGAAAAACTGTTTTTT. As protein: CASSQDLNPTREKLFF.